One and the same sample provided the 8 T cell receptor beta chains below, sequenced in a study of vaccination and CD4 T cells after COVID-19. Researchers used the Oncomine TCR Beta short-read assay to sequence DNA from cultured CD4+ T cells. One entry per CDR3 protein results from TCRdb running MiXCR on the PCR reads. The sample shows more than 15,000 distinct CDR3 sequences, approximately 52% of them seen only once. The treatment is: roughly nine-day PBMC culture with coronavirus spike peptide pools or control peptides (ViraFEST assay). These receptors have no known antigen. The sequencing input was CD4+ T cells from blood, cultured in vitro. These receptors came from a human donor who had recovered from COVID-19.

This clonotype was seen a few times. The chain is built from TRBV19 and TRBJ1-1, with 10 bases matching TRBD1. The CDR3 is 15 residues long. V shed 3 bases, J shed 4 bases, and the junction held 5 bases outside the gene matches. Germline V gene lookup returns CDR1 LNHDA and CDR2 SQIVND (reference sequence). The CDR3, as DNA: TGTGCCAGTAGTATGAGGGGGACAGGGGTCACTGAAGCTTTCTTT. Translating gives CASSMRGTGVTEAFF.

The chain joins TRBV2 to TRBJ2-7; 9 nucleotides align to TRBD1. This CDR3 spans 14 amino acids. The V segment lost 7 bases and the J segment 5 bases; nucleotides outside the gene matches: 9. From germline, CDR1 is SNHLY and CDR2 FYNNEI. In DNA form, the CDR3 reads TGTGCCAGCAAGCGACAGGGGGGAAGGAACGAGCAGTACTTC. This encodes CASKRQGGRNEQYF. Full variable domain (rest looked up from reference TRBV2 and TRBJ2-7): EPEVTQTPSHQVTQMGQEVILRCVPISNHLYFYWYRQILGQKVEFLVSFYNNEISEKSEIFDDQFSVERPDGSNFTLKIRSTKLEDSAMYFCASKRQGGRNEQYFGPGTRLTVT.

The chain carries TRBV6-1 and TRBJ1-3, with D possibly being TRBD1 (6 bases). This CDR3 comprises 15 residues. CDR1 is MNHNS and CDR2 is SASEGT in the germline V gene. The V end was cut by 5 bases, the J end by 2 bases, with 13 bases between. The CDR3 sequence is CASSRYRVAGNTIYF. The CDR3 DNA sequence: TGTGCCAGCAGTAGATACAGGGTAGCTGGAAACACCATATATTTT.

The V gene is TRBV24-1, the J gene TRBJ1-3; 7 bases are shared with TRBD1. The ends lost 5 bases at V and 3 bases at J; junction bases unmatched: 6. CDR1 is KGHDR and CDR2 is SFDVKD in the germline V gene. The CDR3 runs to 15 residues. The CDR3 is CATSGSWDSGNTIYF. The CDR3 coding sequence is TGTGCCACCAGTGGGTCCTGGGACAGTGGAAACACCATATATTTT.

The J gene is TRBJ2-7, the V gene TRBV20-1, with 9 bases matching TRBD1. The germline CDR1 and CDR2 sequences are DFQATT and SNEGSKA (reference sequence). There are 14 residues in the CDR3. The J segment lost 6 bases and the V segment lost 2 bases, leaving 8 bases of the junction unmatched. Written as DNA, the CDR3 is TGCAGTGCTAGAACAGGGGGCCCCTCGACCGAGCAGTACTTC. It yields the protein CSARTGGPSTEQYF.

This chain joins TRBV27 and TRBJ2-1, with 12 positions matching TRBD1. CDR1 and CDR2 from the germline V gene are MNHEY and SMNVEV (reference sequence). This CDR3 region has 17 residues. V shed 1 base, J shed 9 bases, and the junction held 10 bases outside the gene matches. CDR3: CASSLLGGQGALSEQFF. In nucleotides, the CDR3 is TGTGCCAGCAGTTTATTAGGGGGACAGGGGGCGCTTTCTGAGCAGTTCTTC.

In this sample, this clonotype turned up a few times. The chain links TRBV15 to TRBJ1-2; TRBD1 matches at 10 bases. Germline V gene sequence: CDR1 LNHNV, CDR2 YYDKDF (reference sequence). CDR3 length: 15 amino acids. With 5 bases clipped from V and 5 bases from J, the junction kept 8 bases outside the gene matches. The CDR3 nucleotides are TGTGCCACCAGCTTCCTCCTGGGACAGGGGTATGGCTACACCTTC. Translation: CATSFLLGQGYGYTF.

This rearrangement joins TRBV9 to TRBJ2-5, with D unclear. V shed 4 bases and J shed 0 bases, with 13 bases lying between them. CDR3 length: 15 residues. The germline CDR1 and CDR2 sequences are SGDLS and YYNGEE. This CDR3 is CASSFTLGYQETQYF. The CDR3 DNA reads as TGTGCCAGCAGCTTCACATTGGGGTACCAAGAGACCCAGTACTTC.